Shown below are 25 T cell receptor beta chains from a single sample sequenced in a study of T cells in Graves' hyperthyroidism and ophthalmopathy. What was amplified from RNA transcripts were TCR beta CDR3 regions. Carried out on the TCR CDR3, a first-round RT-PCR used the HTBI primer set. A single record per CDR3 protein comes from TCRdb applying MiXCR to the multiplex PCR reads. This sample yields some 500,000 distinct CDR3 sequences, of which approximately 14% are seen a single time; roughly 17% belongs to the top ten. Sequenced material: blood. The receptors derive from a young woman with Graves' hyperthyroidism.

This clonotype has ten or more counts. The CDR3 is CASSERLAGDGGDTQYF. CDR3 bases: TGTGCCAGCAGTGAGAGGCTAGCGGGAGATGGGGGAGATACGCAGTATTTT. The chain couples TRBV27 to TRBJ2-3; 10 nucleotides line up with TRBD2. V trimming: 5 bases; J trimming: 5 bases; junction bases outside the gene matches: 13. The CDR3 loop spans 17 amino acids. CDR1 and CDR2 from the germline V gene are MNHEY and SMNVEV (reference sequence).

V and J are TRBV20-1 and TRBJ2-5, with TRBD2 matching 10 bases. CDR3 length: 15 residues. After removal of 6 bases from V and 2 bases from J, the junction contained 9 bases not matched to a gene. Germline assignment: CDR1 DFQATT and CDR2 SNEGSKA (reference sequence). DNA for the CDR3: TGCAGTGCCAAGGGACTAGCGAGACCTCAAGAGACCCAGTACTTC. The encoded protein is CSAKGLARPQETQYF.

This clonotype was counted only a few times. J is TRBJ2-7 and V is TRBV19; the D is unclear. Trimming stripped 1 base from V and 2 bases from J, with 12 bases between. This CDR3 has 15 residues. In germline, CDR1 is LNHDA, CDR2 SQIVND (reference sequence). The chain's CDR3 is CASSIGSLGTYEQYF. In nucleotides, the CDR3 is TGTGCCAGTAGTATAGGGTCCCTAGGCACCTACGAGCAGTACTTC. The full variable domain, its missing parts supplied by reference TRBV19 and TRBJ2-7, is DGGITQSPKYLFRKEGQNVTLSCEQNLNHDAMYWYRQDPGQGLRLIYYSQIVNDFQKGDIAEGYSVSREKKESFPLTVTSAQKNPTAFYLCASSIGSLGTYEQYFGPGTRLTVT.

This clonotype was detected a few times. This chain's CDR3 is CASSLSSGYNQPQHF. For the CDR3, the DNA is TGTGCCAGCAGCTTAAGTTCCGGCTACAATCAGCCCCAGCATTTT. The chain has TRBV7-2 and TRBJ1-5; D is uncertain. With 2 bases removed from V and 3 bases from J, the gap between germline ends came to 11 bases. CDR1 SGHTA and CDR2 FQGNSA come from the germline V gene. This CDR3 is 15 amino acids long.

This clonotype was counted at least ten times. This chain links TRBV20-1 with TRBJ2-7; 9 bases match TRBD1. V gave up 6 bases and J gave up 0 bases; unmatched junction bases: 6. The CDR3 is 14 residues long. From germline, CDR1 is DFQATT and CDR2 SNEGSKA (reference sequence). The DNA for the CDR3 is TGCAGTGCCCCCGGGACAGGGCCCTCCTACGAGCAGTACGTC. Translating it yields CSAPGTGPSYEQYV.

This chain joins TRBV28 and TRBJ2-4; D gene unclear. CDR1 and CDR2 from the germline V gene are MDHEN and SYDVKM. The CDR3 is 15 amino acids. Trimming pared 5 bases from V and 0 bases from J, leaving 11 bases between. The CDR3 region is CASSRPTVAKNIQYF. The CDR3 DNA reads TGTGCCAGCAGTCGCCCGACCGTAGCCAAAAACATTCAGTACTTC.

This clonotype showed up just a few times. The chain employs TRBV6-2 or TRBV6-3 and TRBJ2-1, with 14 bases lining up with TRBD2. V trimming: 7 bases; J trimming: 8 bases; junction bases outside the gene matches: 13. The CDR3 has 17 residues. Per germline, CDR1 MNHEY and CDR2 SVGEGT. The CDR3, as DNA: TGTGCCAGCAATACCTCTCGGCGACTAGCGGGAGGGGATGAGCAGTTCTTC. Its translation is CASNTSRRLAGGDEQFF.

This clonotype was recorded at least ten times. J is TRBJ1-5 and V is TRBV20-1; no definite D call. Trimming removed 6 bases from V and 7 bases from J, with 19 bases in between. CDR1 DFQATT and CDR2 SNEGSKA come from the germline V gene (reference sequence). This CDR3 is built from 14 residues. The CDR3 bases are TGCAGTGCCAAAGTAGGAGCGGGTTCGCAGCCCCAGCATTTT. Its translation: CSAKVGAGSQPQHF.

This clonotype has a count of ten or more. The chain has TRBV6-2 or TRBV6-3 and TRBJ2-7; 8 bases match TRBD1. In germline, CDR1 is MNHEY, CDR2 SVGEGT. The CDR3 extends over 15 amino acids. J lost 3 bases, V lost 5 bases, and 9 bases had no gene match. The DNA for the CDR3 is TGTGCCAGCAGTAACCAGGACAGGGTTCGCTACGAGCAGTACTTC. Translated: CASSNQDRVRYEQYF.

A few counts support this clonotype. The V and J genes are TRBV11-2 and TRBJ2-5; TRBD1 might be the D (5 bases). Looked up from germline, CDR1 is SGHAT and CDR2 is FQNNGV. CDR3 size: 13 residues. Trimming left V 5 bases short and J 3 bases short, with 10 bases between. In nucleotides, the CDR3 is TGTGCCAGCAGCCGCTCAGGGAAAGAGACCCAGTACTTC. Amino acids: CASSRSGKETQYF.

This clonotype was seen at least ten times. The rearrangement uses TRBV7-2 and TRBJ2-2; D gene uncertain. This CDR3 has 14 residues. V was trimmed by 3 bases and J by 1 base, leaving 6 bases between them. Germline CDR1 and CDR2: SGHTA and FQGNSA. CDR3 DNA sequence: TGTGCCAGCAGCTTTTACCAGAACACCGGGGAGCTGTTTTTT. Its translation is CASSFYQNTGELFF.

This chain links TRBV30 with TRBJ1-1; D ambiguous. The CDR3 consists of 14 residues. Between the trimmed V and J ends, which lost 5 bases and 1 base, there was a span of 14 bases. CDR1 is GTSNPN and CDR2 is SVGIG in the germline V gene (reference sequence). As DNA, the CDR3 is TGTGCCTGGTCTGTTCCTGAGGAGAACACTGAAGCTTTCTTT. Protein product: CAWSVPEENTEAFF.

The chain carries TRBV7-6 and TRBJ2-2; 8 nucleotides align to TRBD1. The CDR3 totals 16 residues. Unmatched junction bases numbered 8, after V lost 4 bases and J lost 4 bases. The V gene's germline CDR1 is SGHVS and CDR2 FNYEAQ. This chain's CDR3 is CASSSWDRRATGELFF. The CDR3, as DNA: TGTGCCAGCAGCTCCTGGGACAGGAGAGCCACCGGGGAGCTGTTTTTT.

In its sample, this clonotype was seen many times. The rearrangement uses TRBV11-2 and TRBJ2-1; 10 bases fit TRBD2. The V gene end was trimmed by 4 bases and the J gene end by 6 bases; junction bases not matched to a gene: 6. The CDR3 spans 15 residues. Germline assignment: CDR1 SGHAT and CDR2 FQNNGV. This CDR3 is CASSSGLAFTNEQFF. CDR3 in DNA: TGTGCCAGCAGCTCGGGACTAGCGTTCACCAATGAGCAGTTCTTC.

This rearrangement joins TRBV5-5 to TRBJ1-4; D is perhaps TRBD1 (6 bases). This CDR3 has 18 residues. The V and J ends lost 4 bases and 10 bases respectively, with 29 bases between them. The V gene's germline CDR1 is SGHKS and CDR2 YYEKEE (reference sequence). The CDR3 loop is CASSRSRPTGSSMGKLFF. The CDR3, as DNA: TGTGCCAGCAGCAGGTCCCGACCGACAGGCTCAAGCATGGGAAAACTGTTTTTT.

This clonotype was recorded many times. The chain is built from TRBV3-1 and TRBJ2-7, with 13 nucleotides matching TRBD2. This CDR3 spans 16 amino acids. The germline CDR1 and CDR2 sequences are LGHDT and YNNKEL (reference sequence). V dropped 4 bases and J dropped 2; count of bases not matched to a gene: 5. CDR3 region: CASSLEGLAGTYEQYF. The DNA of the CDR3 is TGTGCCAGCAGCCTGGAGGGACTAGCGGGGACCTACGAGCAGTACTTC.

In this sample, this clonotype turned up many times. The V and J genes are TRBV6-1 and TRBJ1-4, with 8 bases that match TRBD1. With V trimmed by 5 bases and J by 6 bases, 8 bases remained unmatched. CDR1 and CDR2 from the germline V gene are MNHNS and SASEGT. The length of the CDR3 is 15 residues. CDR3 sequence reads: CASSRQPGQDEKLFF. CDR3 DNA sequence: TGTGCCAGCAGTCGTCAGCCGGGACAGGATGAAAAACTGTTTTTT.

The chain joins TRBV20-1 to TRBJ1-5; D unclear. Germline V gene sequence: CDR1 DFQATT, CDR2 SNEGSKA (reference sequence). The CDR3 is made up of 16 amino acids. Trimming left V 3 bases short and J 0 bases short, with 15 bases between. Written as DNA, the CDR3 is TGCAGTGCTAGTGCGGCAGGAACATATAGCAATCAGCCCCAGCATTTT. It yields the protein CSASAAGTYSNQPQHF.

In its sample, this clonotype was seen a few times. This chain links TRBV20-1 with TRBJ1-1; the D gene is possibly TRBD1 (5 bases). V lost 0 bases to trimming and J lost 6 bases, with 14 bases between them. This CDR3 is built from 14 residues. CDR1 and CDR2 from the germline V gene are DFQATT and SNEGSKA (reference sequence). The CDR3 bases are TGCAGTGCTAGAGATCTTGGGGGTAAGGCTGAAGCTTTCTTT. Its protein is CSARDLGGKAEAFF.

This clonotype was picked up many times. The genes are TRBV30 and TRBJ1-2, with D possibly TRBD1 on 5 matching bases. Trimming stripped 5 bases from V and 0 bases from J, with 13 bases between. Germline V gene lookup returns CDR1 GTSNPN and CDR2 SVGIG (reference sequence). The CDR3 runs to 14 residues. The CDR3 is CAWRDRGPNYGYTF. In DNA, the CDR3 is TGTGCCTGGCGAGACAGAGGACCTAACTATGGCTACACCTTC.

The gene calls are TRBV5-5 and TRBJ2-7; 13 nucleotides agree with TRBD2. The CDR3 is 17 amino acids. The germline CDR1 and CDR2 sequences are SGHKS and YYEKEE (reference sequence). Germline trimming cut 5 bases from V and 3 bases from J; bases unmatched to any gene: 11. The CDR3 region has the DNA TGTGCCAGCAGGGCGCGGACTAGCGGGAGAGAGATCTACGAGCAGTACTTC. Protein product: CASRARTSGREIYEQYF. Complete variable domain (other parts from reference TRBV5-5 and TRBJ2-7): DAGVTQSPTHLIKTRGQQVTLRCSPISGHKSVSWYQQVLGQGPQFIFQYYEKEERGRGNFPDRFSARQFPNYSSELNVNALLLGDSALYLCASRARTSGREIYEQYFGPGTRLTVT.

The chain joins TRBV7-2 to TRBJ2-7; 7 bases fit TRBD1. Germline assignment: CDR1 SGHTA and CDR2 FQGNSA. Losses at the gene ends were 5 bases for V and 5 bases for J; bases not matched to a gene: 6. The CDR3 length is 13 residues. CDR3 bases: TGTGCCAGCAGCCCCGGACAGGCAAACGAGCAGTACGTC. Translated: CASSPGQANEQYV.

This chain joins TRBV29-1 and TRBJ1-1; 8 nucleotides line up with TRBD1. The length of the CDR3 is 14 residues. Trimming cost V 2 bases and J 3 bases; bases outside gene matches: 5. The germline gives CDR1 SQVTM, CDR2 ANQGSEA. Here the CDR3 reads CSVESQGAHTEAFF. CDR3 sequence (DNA): TGCAGCGTTGAAAGTCAGGGGGCGCACACTGAAGCTTTCTTT.

There are many counts of this clonotype. CDR3 protein: CASSVEEIGQNSYEQYV. In nucleotides, the CDR3 is TGTGCCAGCAGCGTAGAGGAGATTGGACAAAACTCCTACGAGCAGTACGTC. The chain couples TRBV9 to TRBJ2-7; D perhaps matches TRBD1 (5 bases). This CDR3 is built from 17 residues. CDR1 and CDR2 (germline): SGDLS, YYNGEE. Trimming left V 0 bases short and J 0 bases short, with 16 bases between.

This clonotype was recorded at least ten times. V gene TRBV2 combines with J gene TRBJ2-1; D tentatively reads TRBD1 or TRBD2 (5 bases each). With 6 bases removed from V and 10 bases from J, the gap between germline ends came to 19 bases. Germline V gene data show CDR1 as SNHLY and CDR2 as FYNNEI. The CDR3 is 14 amino acids. CDR3 nucleotide sequence: TGTGCCAGCAGACGCCGGGACCTATATCTGGAGCAGTTCTTC. Translation gives CASRRRDLYLEQFF.